The clone carrying this T cell receptor (beta chain) was counted a single time. Its antigen is unknown. These data come from a study of cytomegalovirus exposure and HLA in healthy donors. Study-level results: Generally TCR sequences proved uncommon, though certain public TCRs appeared in numerous donors.

The CDR3 spans 14 residues. Germline assignment: CDR1 SGHDT and CDR2 YYEEEE. V was clipped by 4 bases and J by 7 bases, with 14 bases between them. TCRdb keeps only in-frame clones here, not all; method: immunoSEQ multiplex PCR. The data hold hundreds of thousands of clones, with around 90% observed a single time. This clonotype originated in a young woman in good health and CMV-seropositive. J is TRBJ1-4 and V is TRBV5-6; a possible D gene is TRBD1 (6 bases). The sample was PBMCs. The CDR3 DNA sequence: TGTGCCAGCAGCACCGGGACACGGGGTGAAAAACTGTTTTTT. Protein sequence: CASSTGTRGEKLFF.